Here is one T cell receptor beta chain with its context. Its antigen is currently not known. The input lacks base qualities; no much larger clone sits a single base away. The sample belongs to a study of cytomegalovirus exposure and HLA in healthy donors (TCRdb year 2017). As for the study more broadly: An earlier analysis of more than 550 of the donors reported under 300 Gb of sequence data and about 120 million unique TCR beta sequences obtained from around 190 million T cells. Genome-wide SNP genotypes for about 65% of the roughly 670 donors were used in a later genetic analysis, which treated that subset as a discovery cohort. An early release covering around 630 HLA-typed donors comprised approximately 300 gigabases of sequencing data and 85 million to 100 million unique TCR sequences. HLA typing included class I and class II loci at four-digit resolution. The number of donors typed differed by locus, with 629-630 for A, B, C, DRB1 and DQB1, around 520 for DQA1, 600 to 610 for DPA1, and around 460 for DPB1. The later analysis used no new phenotypic data to find candidate immune exposures, relying instead on TCR beta sequences and their occurrence across donors. To predict cytomegalovirus infection status, the study brought together high-throughput TCR immunosequencing, statistical association of individual TCRs with disease status, and machine learning. In an earlier analysis of more than 550 of the donors, high-throughput TCR beta sequencing was used to judge whether each TCR beta V gene segment behaved as functional or pseudogenic. Donor age, sex, ethnicity and CMV serostatus were compiled alongside the repertoire data. A later analysis re-examined previously published TCR beta repertoires from more than 550 donors and added high-resolution HLA genotyping to investigate patterns of TCR occurrence. The study was designed to test whether signatures of past pathogen exposure could be identified by cataloging public T cell receptors. Across approximately 400 genotyped donors of the cohort, an average of roughly 200,000 unique TCR beta nucleotide sequences per donor were sequenced, and about a sixth of those sequences were non-productive. Of the roughly 400 genotyped donors, 65% to 90% fell in the genetic ancestry cluster associated with self-reported Caucasian donors. All discovery cohort repertoires had been generated on a single sequencing platform. A separate validation cohort of 100 to 150 different subjects was used in addition to the roughly 670-subject first cohort. A handful of DR-DQ haplotypes were handled as single units for association and clustering because linkage in the cohort was strong. The study profiled the T cell repertoires of more than 500 subjects by immunosequencing and related them to cytomegalovirus serostatus.

The cohort comprised hundreds of healthy bone marrow donors. Cohort members were all nominally healthy when sampled, although unrecorded immune exposures were likely present. The donor was CMV seronegative and was included in the group of 352 seronegative cohort members. A peripheral blood sample was provided by each donor, and peripheral blood mononuclear cells were used for TCR beta sequencing. The Qiagen DNeasy Blood Extraction Kit was used to extract genomic DNA from the blood cell samples. Libraries were made using the immunoSEQ multiplex PCR assay. For the multiplex PCR, a mixture combining 60 forward primers for TCR Vbeta segments and 13 reverse primers for TCR Jbeta segments was used. A multiplex PCR assay on genomic DNA amplified the CDR3 region of rearranged TCR beta genes. On the Illumina HiSeq System, the amplified TCR beta libraries were sequenced as 87-base-pair reads. On the authors' methods: In a later analysis, around 80 million unique TCR beta chains were counted across the roughly 670 repertoires, and roughly 11 million of these chains were shared by at least two donors. Raw reads were error-corrected and collapsed into unique sequences by a nearest-neighbor algorithm in which closely related sequences were merged to remove PCR and sequencing errors. To assign V, D and J gene segments, CDR3 sequences were aligned to IMGT reference sequences. For a sequence to be retained, a match of at least six nucleotides to both a V gene segment and a J gene segment was required. Rearrangements were classified as productive when the CDR3 lacked stop codons and remained in frame with V and J, and all other rearrangements were classified as non-productive. Following IMGT convention, CDR3 was defined as the stretch from the second conserved V-encoded cysteine up to the conserved J-encoded phenylalanine. In an earlier analysis of more than 550 of the donors, sequences lacking an unambiguous match to a single V gene segment were excluded. An earlier analysis of approximately 590 of the donors classified V segments as functional when productive rearrangements were above 56.7% and as segregating when the standard deviation between donors was above 5%. A statistical classification framework was built for diagnosing cytomegalovirus status from the catalog of TCR beta chain sequences. A later analysis assigned V and J genes by comparing TCR nucleotide sequences with IMGT/GENE-DB human TR gene sequences. A later analysis assigned CDR3 sequences and most-parsimonious VDJ recombination scenarios with the TCRdist pipeline. A later analysis defined each TCR beta chain by its CDR3 amino acid sequence plus V-gene family, and excluded reads lacking a unique V-gene family. In a later analysis, a few hundred highly shared, low-generation-probability nucleotide sequences were removed to address suspected cross-contamination and a sequencing artifact. In a later analysis, a clonal expansion index for each public chain was calculated from normalized within-repertoire ranks of inferred template counts. Generation probabilities in a later analysis came from a VDJ recombination model fitted to out-of-frame rearrangements, and those results were checked against IGoR. In a later analysis, hypergeometric tests were used to score TCR-TCR, TCR-HLA and TCR-CMV co-occurrence, with a repertoire-size bias correction applied to TCR pairs. In a later analysis, false discovery rates were estimated by permuting HLA or CMV assignments 20 times. A later analysis grouped co-occurring TCRs with DBSCAN, adding TCRdist sequence similarity when clustering within HLA-allele-positive subsets. Co-occurrence clustering excluded repertoires with fewer than 30,000 or more than 120,000 public chains, plus five with anomalous nucleotide sharing. TCRdb took over this immuneACCESS table, retaining in-frame rearrangements with V and J assigned. Such tables are incomplete; in checked studies, under half of the missing clones stem from an unresolved V gene, and the remainder is unexplained. V and J calls and clone size are copied from that table; D and trimming were computed from the DNA. The sample table records about 190,000 clones; roughly 77% of these occur just once. The biggest ten clones account for 1.6% of the sample.

Study-wide findings and limitations: When HLA alleles, especially DR and DQ, strongly co-occurred, attributing TCR associations to individual alleles was difficult. V-gene and J-gene trimming of TCR beta chains was associated with a missense DCLRE1C variant in a later genetic analysis, and the association was replicated in an independent cohort. For the cohort, immune exposure information was limited to CMV serostatus. Specific HLA alleles were associated with about 17,000 TCR beta sequences at a false discovery rate of 0.05 in a later analysis. The 87-base-pair reads could not distinguish some IMGT-functional V segments, including TRBV6-2 and TRBV6-3, so those segments were excluded. In a later analysis, TCR association rates were found to vary across HLA loci, with the most associated TCRs seen for DRB1 alleles and the fewest for HLA-C alleles. Several of the top co-occurrence clusters appeared to be linked to parvovirus B19, influenza, CMV and Epstein-Barr virus, according to a later analysis. A group of highly shared sequence variants was considered likely to be a technical artifact of the sequencing pipeline. A later genetic analysis reported fewer N-insertions in productive TCRs among donors in an Asian-associated ancestry cluster than the roughly 690-donor mean. According to a later analysis, most CMV-associated TCR beta chains appeared to be HLA-restricted, and the HLA associations seemed to be driven largely by CMV exposure. A further reported finding was that TCR beta sequences accurately predicted the HLA-A and HLA-B alleles for most subjects in the first cohort. In an earlier analysis of approximately 600 of the donors, most TCR beta V segments were observed in productive rearrangements about 87% or about 30% of the time, broadly matching IMGT annotations. In vitro tests confirmed that a few of the cytomegalovirus-associated TCR beta chains recognize cytomegalovirus antigens. The earlier analysis of 450 to 700 of the donors excluded approximately 17 rarely observed V segments, including chromosome 9 orphons, because counts were too low. Because some donors lacked HLA typing at each locus, the association tests relied only on the typed subset. Sequencing depth was assumed to be roughly uniform across donors in the presence/absence analyses, though that assumption may not hold. The classifier was reported to diagnose cytomegalovirus status with high specificity and sensitivity in both the original cohort and the validation cohort. The authors suggested that the approach could potentially be generalized to other disease states and immunological phenotypes. A total of 164 TCR beta chains were listed by the study as associated with cytomegalovirus. Most TCR sequences were observed very rarely across donors, whereas some public TCRs were present in many individuals. In this cohort, only TCR beta chains were sequenced, and detectable features were limited by the absence of alpha or paired-chain data. In a later analysis, HLA-associated TCR beta chains were found to be more clonally expanded and to have lower generation probabilities than equally common non-associated chains. Linkage disequilibrium might explain the correlated functional status among segregating V segments, but an unknown experimental factor could not be excluded.

There are 14 amino acids in the CDR3, from cysteine to phenylalanine inclusive. The CDR3 DNA has 42 bases and is translated from base 1. The CDR1 and CDR2 encoded by the germline V gene are SGHRS and YFSETQ. Trimming costs V 4 bases and J 5 bases, and their ends lie 14 bases apart. The sequence came from a woman aged 50 to 60 in good health and CMV-seronegative. Sequenced: PBMCs. The rearrangement combines TRBV5-1 with TRBJ2-3; the D gene is perhaps TRBD2, from 5 matching bases. CDR3 protein: CASSLGSTVDTQYF. The sequence in DNA is TGCGCCAGCAGCCTTGGGAGTACAGTAGATACGCAGTATTTT.